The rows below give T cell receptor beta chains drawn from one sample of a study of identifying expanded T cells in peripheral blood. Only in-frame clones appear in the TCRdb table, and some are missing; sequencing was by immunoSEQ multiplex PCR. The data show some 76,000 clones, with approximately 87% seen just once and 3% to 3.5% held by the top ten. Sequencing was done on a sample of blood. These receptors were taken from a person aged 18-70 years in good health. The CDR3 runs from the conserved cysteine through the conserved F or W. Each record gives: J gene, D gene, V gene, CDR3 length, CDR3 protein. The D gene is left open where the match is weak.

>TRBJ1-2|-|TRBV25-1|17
CASSPPDGRVGYYGYTF
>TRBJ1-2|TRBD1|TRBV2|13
CASSLRQGYGYTF
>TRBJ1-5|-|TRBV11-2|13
CASSLDVGQPQHF
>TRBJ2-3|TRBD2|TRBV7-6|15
CASSLGGGITDTQYF
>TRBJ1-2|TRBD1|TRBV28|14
CASSSRQGYYGYTF
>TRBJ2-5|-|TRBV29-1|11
CSVGGSETQYF
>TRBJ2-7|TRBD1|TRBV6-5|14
CASSRDSLTYEQYF
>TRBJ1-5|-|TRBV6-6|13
CASMGENYQPQHF
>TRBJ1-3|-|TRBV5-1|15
CASSNTGSSGNTIYF
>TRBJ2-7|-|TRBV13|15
CASSFSGDPTYEQYF
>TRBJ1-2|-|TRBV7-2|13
CASSFHGRYGYTF
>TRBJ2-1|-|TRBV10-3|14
CATRFRGENNEQFF
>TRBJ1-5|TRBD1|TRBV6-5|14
CASSDDRGDQPQHF
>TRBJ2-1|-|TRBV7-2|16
CASSPHGGGGHGEQFF
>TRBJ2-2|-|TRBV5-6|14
CASRVGGGNGELFF
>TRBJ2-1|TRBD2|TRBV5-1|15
CASSFPSGTTQEQFF
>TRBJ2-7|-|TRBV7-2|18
CASSSPYLGTQEGYEQYF
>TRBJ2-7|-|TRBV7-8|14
CASSSGGSFSEQYF
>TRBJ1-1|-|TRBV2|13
CASSEPGWTEAFF
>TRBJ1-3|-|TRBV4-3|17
CASSQDPAGAVGNTIYF
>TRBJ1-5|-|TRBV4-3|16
CASSQERGTGNQPQHF
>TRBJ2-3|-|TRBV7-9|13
CASSLGSGTTQYF
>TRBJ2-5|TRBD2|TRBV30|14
CAWSLGLGGGTQYF
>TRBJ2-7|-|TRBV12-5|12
CASGLGDYEQYF
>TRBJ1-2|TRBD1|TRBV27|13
CASTDRGRDGYTF
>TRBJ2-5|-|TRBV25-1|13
CASSDALGETQYF
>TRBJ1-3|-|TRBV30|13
CAWSGNRRDTIYF
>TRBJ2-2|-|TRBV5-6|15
CASSLRGPQTGELFF
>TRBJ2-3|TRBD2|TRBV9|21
CASSLGSTLAGVYFGTDTQYF
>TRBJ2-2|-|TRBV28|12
CASSLSPGELFF
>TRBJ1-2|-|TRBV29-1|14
CSVVDSETPGGYTF
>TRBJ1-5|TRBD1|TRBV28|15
CASTPTGLRDQPQHF
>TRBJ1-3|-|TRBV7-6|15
CASSPSGGLGNTIYF
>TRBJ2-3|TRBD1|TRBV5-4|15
CASSNRDRVTDTQYF
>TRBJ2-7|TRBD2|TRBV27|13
CASSFRGGYEQYF
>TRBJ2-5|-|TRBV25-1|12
CASTSLRGTQYF
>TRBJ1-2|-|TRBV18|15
CASSPPGPANYGYTF
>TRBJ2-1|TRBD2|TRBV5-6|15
CASSLSGRGVNEQFF
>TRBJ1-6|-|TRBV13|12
CASSLGNSPLHF
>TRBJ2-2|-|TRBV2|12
CASSERPGELFF
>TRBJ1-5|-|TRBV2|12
CASKKANQPQHF
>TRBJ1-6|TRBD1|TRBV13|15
CASSLGDRGSSPLHF
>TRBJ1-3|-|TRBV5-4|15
CASSLDQSGGNTIYF
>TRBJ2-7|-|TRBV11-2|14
CASSLALQGYEQYF
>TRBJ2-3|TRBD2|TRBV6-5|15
CASRTLAVSTDTQYF
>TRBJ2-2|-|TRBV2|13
CASTGQVAGELFF
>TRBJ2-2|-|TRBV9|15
CASSVRPRDTGELFF
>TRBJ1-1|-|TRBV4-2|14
CASSQRRLNTEAFF
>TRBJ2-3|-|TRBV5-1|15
CASSLEARGTDTQYF
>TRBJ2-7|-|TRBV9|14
CASSVRFESYEQYF
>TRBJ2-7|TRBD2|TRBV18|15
CASSQGTGGFHEQYF
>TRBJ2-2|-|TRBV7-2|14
CASSELQGIGELFF
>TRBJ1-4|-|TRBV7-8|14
CASSLSRTGEKLFF